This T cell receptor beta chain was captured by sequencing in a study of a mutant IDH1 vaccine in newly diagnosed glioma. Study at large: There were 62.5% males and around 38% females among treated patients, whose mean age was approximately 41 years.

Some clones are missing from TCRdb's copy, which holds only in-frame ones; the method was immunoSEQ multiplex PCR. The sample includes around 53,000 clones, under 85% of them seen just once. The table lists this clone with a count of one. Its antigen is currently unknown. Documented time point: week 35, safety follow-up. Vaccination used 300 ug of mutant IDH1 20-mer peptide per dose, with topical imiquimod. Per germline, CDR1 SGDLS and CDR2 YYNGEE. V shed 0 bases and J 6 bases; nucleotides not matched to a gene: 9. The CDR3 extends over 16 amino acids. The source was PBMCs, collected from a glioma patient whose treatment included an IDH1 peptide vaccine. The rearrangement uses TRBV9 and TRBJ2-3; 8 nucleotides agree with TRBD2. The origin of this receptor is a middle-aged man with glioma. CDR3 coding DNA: TGTGCCAGCAGCGTAGCTGACGGGGGGGCTACGGATACGCAGTATTTT. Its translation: CASSVADGGATDTQYF.